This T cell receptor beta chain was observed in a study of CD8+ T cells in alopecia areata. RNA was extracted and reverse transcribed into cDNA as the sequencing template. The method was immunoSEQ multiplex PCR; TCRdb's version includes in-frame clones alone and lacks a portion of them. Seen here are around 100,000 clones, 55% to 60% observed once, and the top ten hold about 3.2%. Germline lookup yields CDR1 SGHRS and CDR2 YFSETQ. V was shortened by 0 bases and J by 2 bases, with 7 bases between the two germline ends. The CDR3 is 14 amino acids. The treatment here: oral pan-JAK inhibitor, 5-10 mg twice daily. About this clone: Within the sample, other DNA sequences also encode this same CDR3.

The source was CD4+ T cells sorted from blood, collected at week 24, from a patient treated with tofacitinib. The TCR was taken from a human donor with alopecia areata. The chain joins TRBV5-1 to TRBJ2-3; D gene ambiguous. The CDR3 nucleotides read TGCGCCAGCAGCTTGGAACAGACCACAGATACGCAGTATTTT. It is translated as CASSLEQTTDTQYF. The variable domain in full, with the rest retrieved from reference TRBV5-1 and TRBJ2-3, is KAGVTQTPRYLIKTRGQQVTLSCSPISGHRSVSWYQQTPGQGLQFLFEYFSETQRNKGNFPGRFSGRQFSNSRSEMNVSTLELGDSALYLCASSLEQTTDTQYFGPGTRLTVL.